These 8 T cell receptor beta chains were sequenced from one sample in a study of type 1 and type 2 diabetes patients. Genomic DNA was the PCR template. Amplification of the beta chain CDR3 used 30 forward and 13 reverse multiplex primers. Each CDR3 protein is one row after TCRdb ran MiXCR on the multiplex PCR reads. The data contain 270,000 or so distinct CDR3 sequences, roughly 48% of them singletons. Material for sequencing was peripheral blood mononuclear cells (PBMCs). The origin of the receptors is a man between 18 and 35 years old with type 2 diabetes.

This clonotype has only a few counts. In nucleotides, the CDR3 is TGTGCCAGCAGCACTTACGGGAGATTCGGTATAGGTGAGCAGTTCTTC. Translating it yields CASSTYGRFGIGEQFF. This chain joins TRBV7-3 and TRBJ2-1; perhaps TRBD2 as D (6 bases). Germline CDR1 is SGHTA and CDR2 is FQGTGA. There are 16 residues in the CDR3. The ends were cut back, 5 bases at V and 9 bases at J, with 23 bases in the middle.

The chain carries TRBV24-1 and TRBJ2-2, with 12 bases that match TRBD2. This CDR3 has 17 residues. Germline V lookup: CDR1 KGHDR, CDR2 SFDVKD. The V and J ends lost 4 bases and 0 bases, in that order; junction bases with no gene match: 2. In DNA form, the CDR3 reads TGTGCCACCAGTGACTGGACTAGCGGGACGAACACCGGGGAGCTGTTTTTT. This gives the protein CATSDWTSGTNTGELFF.

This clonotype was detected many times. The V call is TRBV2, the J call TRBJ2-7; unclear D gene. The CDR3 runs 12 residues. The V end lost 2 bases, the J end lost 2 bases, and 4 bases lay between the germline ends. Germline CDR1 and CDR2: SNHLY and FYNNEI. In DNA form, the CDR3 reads TGTGCCAGCAGTGAATTGACCTACGAGCAGTACTTC. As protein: CASSELTYEQYF.

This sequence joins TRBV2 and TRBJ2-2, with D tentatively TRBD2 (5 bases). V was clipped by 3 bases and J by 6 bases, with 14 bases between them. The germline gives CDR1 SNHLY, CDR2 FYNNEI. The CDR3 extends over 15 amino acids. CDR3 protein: CASSERAGGAGELFF. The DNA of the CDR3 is TGTGCCAGCAGTGAGAGGGCAGGTGGAGCCGGGGAGCTGTTTTTT.

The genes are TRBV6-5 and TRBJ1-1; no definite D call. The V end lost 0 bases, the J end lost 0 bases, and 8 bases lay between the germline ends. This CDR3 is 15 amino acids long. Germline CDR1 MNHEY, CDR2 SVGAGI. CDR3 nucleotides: TGTGCCAGCAGTTACTCAGGAGCTATGAACACTGAAGCTTTCTTT. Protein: CASSYSGAMNTEAFF.

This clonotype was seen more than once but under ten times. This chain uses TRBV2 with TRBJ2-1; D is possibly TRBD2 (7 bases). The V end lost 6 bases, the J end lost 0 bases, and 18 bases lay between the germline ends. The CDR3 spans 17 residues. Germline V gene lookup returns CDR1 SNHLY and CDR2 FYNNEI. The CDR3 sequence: CASSLGAGHFSYNEQFF. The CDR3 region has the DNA TGTGCCAGCAGCCTCGGAGCGGGACACTTCTCCTACAATGAGCAGTTCTTC.

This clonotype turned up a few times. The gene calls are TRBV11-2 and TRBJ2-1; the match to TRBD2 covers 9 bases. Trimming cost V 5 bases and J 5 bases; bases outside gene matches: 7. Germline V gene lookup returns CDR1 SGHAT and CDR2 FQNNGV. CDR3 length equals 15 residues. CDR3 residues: CASSVRLAAHNEQFF. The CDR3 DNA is TGTGCCAGCAGCGTCCGACTAGCGGCGCACAATGAGCAGTTCTTC.

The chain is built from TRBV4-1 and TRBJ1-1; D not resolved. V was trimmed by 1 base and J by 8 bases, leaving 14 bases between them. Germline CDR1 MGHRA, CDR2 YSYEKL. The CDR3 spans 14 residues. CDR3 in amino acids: CASSQGFREWEAFF. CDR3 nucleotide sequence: TGCGCCAGCAGCCAAGGATTCCGGGAATGGGAAGCTTTCTTT.